This is a list of T cell receptor beta chains from one sample in a study of blood T cell repertoires in COVID-19. Method: immunoSEQ multiplex PCR; TCRdb's copy keeps in-frame clones and lacks some. This table holds approximately 200,000 clones, approximately 85% found once. Source material: peripheral blood. The receptors shown here come from a man aged 60 to 75 with acute or convalescent COVID-19. CDR3s include the opening cysteine and the closing phenylalanine or tryptophan. Fields, in order: CDR3 protein, CDR3 DNA, clone size, V gene, J gene, D gene. A D gene is named only where the DNA matches it firmly. Size tells how often a clone was seen (once, few, many) or the class of an expanded clone, and some rows leave it out.

CDR3: CASSEGLDYEQYF; DNA: TGTGCCAGCAGTGAAGGGTTAGACTACGAGCAGTACTTC; size: .; V: TRBV2; J: TRBJ2-7; D: .
CDR3: CASHRGTRGTEAFF; DNA: TGTGCCAGCCACAGGGGCACTCGGGGCACTGAAGCTTTCTTT; size: once; V: TRBV6-5; J: TRBJ1-1; D: TRBD1
CDR3: CAWRDKTGYSEKLFF; DNA: TGTGCCTGGAGGGATAAAACAGGGTATTCAGAAAAACTGTTTTTT; size: .; V: TRBV30; J: TRBJ1-4; D: .
CDR3: CASSYGVAGVDEQFF; DNA: TGTGCCAGCAGTTACGGTGTAGCGGGAGTCGATGAGCAGTTCTTC; size: .; V: TRBV6-2/TRBV6-3; J: TRBJ2-1; D: TRBD2
CDR3: CASSENSGSTDTQYF; DNA: TGTGCCAGCAGCGAAAACAGCGGGAGCACAGATACGCAGTATTTT; size: .; V: TRBV7-9; J: TRBJ2-3; D: .
CDR3: CSVDELAGGPAQYF; DNA: TGCAGCGTTGATGAGCTAGCGGGAGGGCCGGCGCAGTATTTT; size: .; V: TRBV29-1; J: TRBJ2-3; D: TRBD2
CDR3: CASGLDSRAETQYF; DNA: TGTGCTAGTGGCCTGGACAGCAGGGCAGAGACCCAGTACTTC; size: .; V: TRBV12-5; J: TRBJ2-5; D: .
CDR3: CASRVPHSGNTIYF; DNA: TGTGCCAGCAGAGTGCCACACTCTGGAAACACCATATATTTT; size: .; V: TRBV6-5; J: TRBJ1-3; D: .
CDR3: CAIRPRVGAGVADTQYF; DNA: TGTGCCATCAGGCCTCGCGTAGGAGCGGGAGTCGCAGATACGCAGTATTTT; size: .; V: TRBV10-3; J: TRBJ2-3; D: TRBD2
CDR3: CASSLAWGEYYEQYF; DNA: TGTGCCAGCAGCTTAGCTTGGGGGGAATACTACGAGCAGTACTTC; size: .; V: TRBV7-2; J: TRBJ2-7; D: .
CDR3: CASSEARGYNEQFF; DNA: TGTGCCAGCAGTGAAGCGCGCGGATACAATGAGCAGTTCTTC; size: .; V: TRBV2; J: TRBJ2-1; D: .
CDR3: CASSQVGSLVANEQFF; DNA: TGTGCCAGCAGCCAAGTAGGATCCCTAGTCGCCAATGAGCAGTTCTTC; size: .; V: TRBV3-1/TRBV3-2; J: TRBJ2-1; D: .
CDR3: CASSRSQSSYNEQFF; DNA: TGTGCCAGCAGCCGGAGTCAGAGCTCCTACAATGAGCAGTTCTTC; size: .; V: TRBV7-9; J: TRBJ2-1; D: .
CDR3: CASSLRGSGPKFF; DNA: TGTGCCAGCAGCTTACGGGGATCTGGCCCAAAGTTCTTC; size: .; V: TRBV7-2; J: TRBJ2-1; D: .
CDR3: CASSWDRETQYF; DNA: TGTGCCAGCAGCTGGGACAGGGAGACCCAGTACTTC; size: .; V: TRBV7-9; J: TRBJ2-5; D: TRBD1
CDR3: CASSLASGSEQYF; DNA: TGTGCCAGCAGCTTAGCTAGCGGGAGCGAGCAGTACTTC; size: .; V: TRBV7-2; J: TRBJ2-7; D: TRBD2
CDR3: CASSPTDRRGGYTF; DNA: TGTGCCAGCAGTCCCACGGACAGGAGGGGTGGCTACACCTTC; size: .; V: TRBV25-1; J: TRBJ1-2; D: TRBD1
CDR3: CACWTGTAYEQYF; DNA: TGTGCCTGTTGGACAGGGACCGCCTACGAGCAGTACTTC; size: .; V: TRBV30; J: TRBJ2-7; D: TRBD1
CDR3: CASSLTGTSGNQNEQFF; DNA: TGCGCCAGCAGCTTAACCGGGACTAGCGGGAATCAGAATGAGCAGTTCTTC; size: .; V: TRBV5-1; J: TRBJ2-1; D: TRBD2
CDR3: CASSLSQGATNEQFF; DNA: TGCGCCAGCAGCTTGTCCCAGGGGGCGACCAATGAGCAGTTCTTC; size: .; V: TRBV5-1; J: TRBJ2-1; D: TRBD1
CDR3: CASRLFTGTRNTGELFF; DNA: TGTGCCAGCCGTCTTTTCACTGGGACTAGGAACACCGGGGAGCTGTTTTTT; size: .; V: TRBV28; J: TRBJ2-2; D: TRBD2
CDR3: CASSRRDSKWGYTF; DNA: TGTGCCAGCAGCCGACGGGACAGCAAGTGGGGCTACACCTTC; size: .; V: TRBV3-1/TRBV3-2; J: TRBJ1-2; D: TRBD1
CDR3: CASSQAGGNEQFF; DNA: TGTGCCAGCAGCCAAGCGGGGGGGAATGAGCAGTTCTTC; size: once; V: TRBV3-1/TRBV3-2; J: TRBJ2-1; D: TRBD2
CDR3: CASSSPTSGTSYEQYF; DNA: TGTGCCAGCAGCTCCCCGACTAGCGGGACCTCCTACGAGCAGTACTTC; size: .; V: TRBV5-4; J: TRBJ2-7; D: TRBD2
CDR3: CASSPSSGRTFGELFF; DNA: TGCGCCAGCAGCCCTAGTAGCGGGAGGACATTCGGGGAGCTGTTTTTT; size: .; V: TRBV5-1; J: TRBJ2-2; D: TRBD2
CDR3: CASSVSLRPQHF; DNA: TGTGCCAGCAGTGTAAGTTTGCGGCCCCAGCATTTT; size: .; V: TRBV2; J: TRBJ1-5; D: .
CDR3: CASSLTGSGELFF; DNA: TGTGCCAGCAGCTTGACAGGGTCCGGGGAGCTGTTTTTT; size: .; V: TRBV5-5; J: TRBJ2-2; D: .
CDR3: CASSLGLGAYPSYEQYF; DNA: TGTGCCAGCAGTTTAGGGTTAGGGGCCTATCCCTCCTACGAGCAGTACTTC; size: .; V: TRBV27; J: TRBJ2-7; D: .
CDR3: CASSAGDSNQPQHF; DNA: TGTGCCAGCAGCGCAGGGGACAGCAATCAGCCCCAGCATTTT; size: .; V: TRBV7-9; J: TRBJ1-5; D: .
CDR3: CASSIGDRPYEQYF; DNA: TGTGCCAGCAGCATTGGGGACAGGCCCTACGAGCAGTACTTC; size: .; V: TRBV28; J: TRBJ2-7; D: TRBD1
CDR3: CASSLAGSSEQFF; DNA: TGTGCCAGCAGCTTAGCGGGGTCGAGTGAGCAGTTCTTC; size: .; V: TRBV7-3; J: TRBJ2-1; D: .